This TCR beta chain was sequenced for a study of graft-versus-host responses after intestinal transplantation. Study-wide background: Following induction with anti-thymocyte globulin, all recipients were given tacrolimus and steroids for two to three years. Study-wide results and limits: Patients with graft-donor T cell macrochimerism had high graft-versus-host to host-versus-graft clonal ratios in allografts. Present in recipient marrow, GvH clones included some that appeared first in ileum or blood.

TCRdb keeps only in-frame clones here, not all; method: immunoSEQ multiplex PCR. The repertoire holds approximately 14,000 clones, with 35% as singletons. The CDR3 consists of 14 residues. The germline V gene encodes CDR1 MNHNY and CDR2 SVGAGI (reference sequence). Germline trimming cut 5 bases from V and 5 bases from J; bases unmatched to any gene: 7. Responders (around 200,000, CFSE-labeled) were co-plated with around 200,000 irradiated, violet-dye-labeled stimulators. The sequence was collected from a human patient who received an intestinal transplant. The chain is built from TRBV6-6 and TRBJ1-1, with 8 bases lining up with TRBD1. The sequenced sample was alloreactive CD8+ T cells from a mixed lymphocyte reaction culture, obtained before intestinal transplant. Noted subset: CFSE-low proliferating T cells sorted from approximately six-day pre-transplant mixed lymphocyte reaction (GvH or HvG direction). CDR3 nucleotide sequence: TGTGCCAGCAGTCCGGACAGGGCGGTAACTGAAGCTTTCTTT. Translating gives CASSPDRAVTEAFF.